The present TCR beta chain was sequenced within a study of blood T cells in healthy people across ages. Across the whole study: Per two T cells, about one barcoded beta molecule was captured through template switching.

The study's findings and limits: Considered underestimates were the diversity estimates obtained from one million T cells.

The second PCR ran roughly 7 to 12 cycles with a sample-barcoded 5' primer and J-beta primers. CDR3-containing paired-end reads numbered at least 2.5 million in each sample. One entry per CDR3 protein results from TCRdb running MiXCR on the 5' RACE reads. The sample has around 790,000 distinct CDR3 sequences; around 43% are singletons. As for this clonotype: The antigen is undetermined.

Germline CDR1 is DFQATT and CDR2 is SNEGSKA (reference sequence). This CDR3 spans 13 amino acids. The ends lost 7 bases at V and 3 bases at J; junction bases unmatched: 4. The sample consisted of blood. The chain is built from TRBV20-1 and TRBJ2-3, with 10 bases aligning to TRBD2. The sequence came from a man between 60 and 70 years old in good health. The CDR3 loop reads CSVSGGATDTQYF. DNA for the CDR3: TGCAGTGTAAGCGGGGGGGCGACAGATACGCAGTATTTT.